This passage covers 24 T cell receptor beta chains from one sample sequenced in a study of regulatory T cells in long-lasting Graves disease. To make TCR beta libraries, researchers used iRepertoire HTBI primers and Arm-PCR of CDR3 regions. TCRdb passed the multiplex PCR reads through MiXCR, listing each CDR3 protein once. The sample has 620,000 or so distinct CDR3 sequences; 15% to 20% are singletons. This sample's time point: newly diagnosed GD, antithyroid drugs for less than 3 months. RNA extracted from PBMCs served as the sequencing template. Separately, the same data were catalogued under a study of T cells in Graves' hyperthyroidism and ophthalmopathy.

The source was peripheral blood mononuclear cells (PBMCs), collected at new diagnosis, from a patient treated with antithyroid drugs. Every receptor here comes from a woman aged 25 to 39 with Graves disease.

Many counts were recorded for this clonotype. The chain carries TRBV11-2 and TRBJ2-2, with TRBD2 identical over 13 bases. Trimming cost V 1 base and J 6 bases; bases outside gene matches: 2. The CDR3 loop spans 16 amino acids. Germline loops: CDR1 SGHAT, CDR2 FQNNGV. In nucleotides, the CDR3 is TGTGCCAGCAGCTTAGGGACTAGCGGGAGACCCGGGGAGCTGTTTTTT. This gives the protein CASSLGTSGRPGELFF.

This clonotype was counted only a few times. V is TRBV29-1 and J is TRBJ2-3; no clear D gene. This CDR3 is 12 amino acids long. The V end lost 2 bases, the J end lost 2 bases, and 5 bases lay between the germline ends. CDR1 SQVTM and CDR2 ANQGSEA come from the germline V gene. The CDR3 sequence is CSVEHDTDTQYF. The CDR3 bases are TGCAGCGTTGAACACGACACAGATACGCAGTATTTT.

The sample holds many counts of this clonotype. J is TRBJ1-2 and V is TRBV2; the match to TRBD1 covers 8 bases. The CDR3 contains 14 residues. CDR1 SNHLY and CDR2 FYNNEI come from the germline V gene. V lost 1 base, J lost 7 bases, and 5 bases stayed unmatched. CDR3 sequence (DNA): TGTGCCAGCAGTGAAGGACAGGGGACAGGTGGCTACACCTTC. It codes for CASSEGQGTGGYTF.

This clonotype has only a few counts. The V call is TRBV28, the J call TRBJ2-3; D remains unclear. Per germline, CDR1 MDHEN and CDR2 SYDVKM. Trimming took 4 bases from V and 1 from J, leaving 15 bases between them. The length of the CDR3 is 16 residues. This chain's CDR3 is CASSSYVIHGTDTQYF. The CDR3 region has the DNA TGTGCCAGCAGTTCCTATGTGATACACGGCACAGATACGCAGTATTTT.

The table lists this clonotype with a few counts. The rearrangement uses TRBV28 and TRBJ2-7, with D possibly matching TRBD1 (5 bases). The V gene lost 6 bases and the J gene lost 5 bases, with 14 bases spanning the gap. CDR1 and CDR2 from the germline V gene are MDHEN and SYDVKM. The CDR3 consists of 13 residues. The CDR3 region is CASRKQGPHEQYF. DNA of the CDR3: TGTGCCAGCAGAAAGCAGGGTCCCCACGAGCAGTACTTC.

This clonotype was counted many times. Here the CDR3 DNA reads TGTGCCAGTAGCCAGACCGGGGCTACTGAAGCTTTCTTT. It is translated as CASSQTGATEAFF. This chain joins TRBV19 and TRBJ1-1; tentative D call: TRBD1 (5 bases). Per germline, CDR1 LNHDA and CDR2 SQIVND (reference sequence). The V end lost 6 bases, the J end lost 5 bases, and 13 bases lay between the germline ends. The CDR3 loop spans 13 amino acids.

This clonotype was counted many times. This chain uses TRBV27 with TRBJ1-2; 7 bases are a match to TRBD1. CDR3 size: 17 residues. V lost 6 bases and J lost 4; bases outside the gene matches: 17. Per the germline V gene, CDR1 is MNHEY and CDR2 is SMNVEV (reference sequence). The CDR3 reads CASRARTSGQVGYGYTF. For the CDR3, the DNA is TGTGCCAGCAGGGCCCGAACGTCCGGACAGGTGGGCTATGGCTACACCTTC.

The gene calls are TRBV19 and TRBJ2-7, with 8 bases fitting TRBD2. This CDR3 has 13 residues. The ends lost 10 bases at V and 1 base at J; junction bases unmatched: 6. The germline V gene has CDR1 LNHDA and CDR2 SQIVND (reference sequence). DNA for the CDR3: TGTGCCACCAACGGGGGGGCTTCCTACGAGCAGTACTTC. Encoded protein: CATNGGASYEQYF.

The sample holds many counts of this clonotype. This sequence joins TRBV12-3 or TRBV12-4 and TRBJ2-5; 9 positions match TRBD2. Losses at the gene ends were 3 bases for V and 7 bases for J; bases not matched to a gene: 9. The length of the CDR3 is 15 residues. CDR3 sequence: CASSFEALAGSTQYF. DNA for the CDR3: TGTGCCAGCAGTTTTGAGGCCCTAGCGGGATCGACCCAGTACTTC.

The table lists this clonotype with many counts. V gene TRBV5-1 combines with J gene TRBJ1-4; TRBD1 might be the D (5 bases). The CDR3 is 14 residues long. Between the trimmed V and J ends, which lost 4 bases and 10 bases, there was a span of 17 bases. Per the germline V gene, CDR1 is SGHRS and CDR2 is YFSETQ. The CDR3 nucleotides are TGCGCCAGCAGCCCTGGGACCGTCGATCGAAAACTGTTTTTT. Translating it yields CASSPGTVDRKLFF.

Only a few counts were recorded for this clonotype. This chain joins TRBV7-9 and TRBJ1-4; the D gene is possibly TRBD1 (6 bases). The CDR3 has 16 residues. V lost 1 base to trimming and J lost 7 bases, with 16 bases between them. Germline lookup yields CDR1 SEHNR and CDR2 FQNEAQ (reference sequence). CDR3 sequence reads: CASSLGLGQGREKLFF. As DNA, the CDR3 is TGTGCCAGCAGCTTAGGGCTTGGGCAGGGGCGTGAAAAACTGTTTTTT.

This sequence joins TRBV12-3 or TRBV12-4 and TRBJ2-7, with 7 bases identical to TRBD2. The ends lost 4 bases at V and 0 bases at J; junction bases unmatched: 3. The CDR3 runs to 14 residues. The CDR3 DNA reads TGTGCCAGCAGTTCCCGGGACTACTCCTACGAGCAGTACTTC. Residues: CASSSRDYSYEQYF.

The chain uses TRBV5-1 and TRBJ2-7; 9 bases are a match to TRBD1. CDR1 and CDR2 from the germline V gene are SGHRS and YFSETQ. This CDR3 spans 15 amino acids. Losses at the gene ends were 4 bases for V and 0 bases for J; bases not matched to a gene: 5. CDR3 residues: CASSEGTGPSYEQYF. CDR3 nucleotide sequence: TGCGCCAGCAGCGAAGGGACAGGGCCCTCCTACGAGCAGTACTTC.

In this sample, this clonotype turned up many times. This chain links TRBV28 with TRBJ1-2; 9 bases match TRBD1. The ends lost 4 bases at V and 6 bases at J; junction bases unmatched: 15. Germline V gene data show CDR1 as MDHEN and CDR2 as SYDVKM. There are 17 residues in the CDR3. The CDR3 is CASSSGPGTGLIHGYTF. CDR3 nucleotides: TGTGCCAGCAGTTCAGGCCCGGGGACAGGGTTAATCCATGGCTACACCTTC.

This clonotype was seen many times. The chain recombines TRBV2 with TRBJ2-1; perhaps TRBD2 as D (5 bases). V was trimmed by 8 bases and J by 6 bases, leaving 14 bases between them. The germline CDR1 and CDR2 sequences are SNHLY and FYNNEI. The length of the CDR3 is 13 residues. The CDR3: CASGLSHSNEQFF. For the CDR3, the DNA is TGTGCCAGCGGACTTAGCCACTCCAATGAGCAGTTCTTC.

The chain has TRBV7-2 and TRBJ1-3, with a tentative D call TRBD1 (6 bases). V lost 3 bases to trimming and J lost 0 bases, with 15 bases between them. Germline V gene lookup returns CDR1 SGHTA and CDR2 FQGNSA. The CDR3 consists of 17 residues. CDR3 residues: CASSFRGGQTSGNTIYF. The CDR3 region has the DNA TGTGCCAGCAGCTTTCGAGGGGGACAAACCTCTGGAAACACCATATATTTT.

In this sample, this clonotype turned up many times. The V call is TRBV18, the J call TRBJ2-7, with 9 bases lining up with TRBD1. This CDR3 region has 14 residues. Germline CDR1 KGHSH, CDR2 LQKENI. V dropped 2 bases and J dropped 6; count of bases not matched to a gene: 5. CDR3 sequence: CASSPAGQGREQYF. The CDR3 DNA sequence: TGTGCCAGCTCACCAGCGGGACAGGGCCGCGAGCAGTACTTC.

This clonotype has at least ten counts. The chain carries TRBV30 and TRBJ1-3; D call uncertain. Trimming took off 3 bases at V and 4 bases at J, with 10 bases between the two ends. There are 13 residues in the CDR3. Germline lookup yields CDR1 GTSNPN and CDR2 SVGIG (reference sequence). CDR3 sequence: CAWRGMAGNTIYF. The CDR3 DNA reads TGTGCCTGGAGGGGCATGGCAGGAAACACCATATATTTT. Variable domain in full (rest from reference TRBV30 and TRBJ1-3): SQTIHQWPATLVQPVGSPLSLECTVEGTSNPNLYWYRQAAGRGLQLLFYSVGIGQISSEVPQNLSASRPQDRQFILSSKKLLLSDSGFYLCAWRGMAGNTIYFGEGSWLTVV.

This chain uses TRBV28 with TRBJ1-2; no clear D. The CDR3 is 15 residues long. Trimming pared 7 bases from V and 4 bases from J, leaving 19 bases between. The germline CDR1 and CDR2 sequences are MDHEN and SYDVKM. CDR3 sequence: CASIPSRGGSYGYTF. DNA of the CDR3: TGTGCCAGCATCCCCTCTAGAGGCGGAAGCTATGGCTACACCTTC.

This clonotype was observed at least ten times. For the CDR3, the DNA is TGTGCCAGCAGCTCACGACGGACTCTCAATGAGCAGTTCTTC. It is translated as CASSSRRTLNEQFF. V usage is TRBV7-8 and J usage is TRBJ2-1; a possible D gene is TRBD2 (5 bases). The CDR3 consists of 14 residues. Trimming took off 4 bases at V and 6 bases at J, with 13 bases between the two ends. The germline CDR1 and CDR2 sequences are SGHVS and FQNEAQ.

This clonotype has a handful of counts. This sequence joins TRBV9 and TRBJ2-1; tentative D call: TRBD2 (5 bases). Trimming took off 4 bases at V and 7 bases at J, with 12 bases between the two ends. CDR3 length: 13 residues. CDR1 is SGDLS, CDR2 YYNGEE, per germline. CDR3 amino acids: CASSSQPGNEQFF. Written as DNA, the CDR3 is TGTGCCAGCAGCTCCCAACCGGGGAATGAGCAGTTCTTC.

This clonotype was found many times. This chain links TRBV5-1 with TRBJ2-1; possibly TRBD2 for D (6 bases). Germline V gene sequence: CDR1 SGHRS, CDR2 YFSETQ. The V end was cut by 4 bases, the J end by 0 bases, with 11 bases between. There are 15 residues in the CDR3. CDR3: CASSPWGVSYNEQFF. The CDR3 DNA sequence: TGCGCCAGCAGCCCGTGGGGGGTCTCCTACAATGAGCAGTTCTTC.

A few counts support this clonotype. A much larger clone differs by one base, so this may be a read error. The conserved phenylalanine or tryptophan normally closing the CDR3 is absent here, so this likely arose from a read error. The chain carries TRBV28 and TRBJ1-5, with 7 bases fitting TRBD1. V was pared by 5 bases and J by 4 bases, with 5 bases of the junction left unmatched. The germline V gene has CDR1 MDHEN and CDR2 SYDVKM. The CDR3 extends over 14 amino acids. The CDR3: CASSRDSQNQPQHL. As DNA, the CDR3 is TGTGCCAGCAGTAGGGACAGTCAAAATCAGCCCCAGCATCTT.

This clonotype was observed at least ten times. This chain joins TRBV7-2 and TRBJ2-1, with 16 bases fitting TRBD2. V gave up 4 bases and J gave up 1 base; unmatched junction bases: 4. The CDR3 runs 18 residues. Per germline, CDR1 SGHTA and CDR2 FQGNSA. This chain's CDR3 is CASSSGTSGRGSYNEQFF. The CDR3 region has the DNA TGTGCCAGCAGCTCCGGGACTAGCGGGAGGGGTTCCTACAATGAGCAGTTCTTC.